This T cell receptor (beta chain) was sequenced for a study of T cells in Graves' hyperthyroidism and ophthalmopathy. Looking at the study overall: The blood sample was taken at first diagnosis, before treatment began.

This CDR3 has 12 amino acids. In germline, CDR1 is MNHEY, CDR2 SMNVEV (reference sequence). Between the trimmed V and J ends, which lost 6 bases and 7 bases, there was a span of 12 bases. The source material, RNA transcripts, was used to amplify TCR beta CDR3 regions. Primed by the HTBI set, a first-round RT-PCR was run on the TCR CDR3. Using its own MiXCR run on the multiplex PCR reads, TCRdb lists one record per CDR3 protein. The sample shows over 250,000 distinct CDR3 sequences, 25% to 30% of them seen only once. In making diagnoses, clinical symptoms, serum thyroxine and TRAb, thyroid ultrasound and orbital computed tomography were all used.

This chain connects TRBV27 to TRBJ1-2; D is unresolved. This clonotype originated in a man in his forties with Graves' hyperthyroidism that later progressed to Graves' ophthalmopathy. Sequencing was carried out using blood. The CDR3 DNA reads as TGTGCCAGCAGCCCGTTTGGGATTGGCTACACCTTC. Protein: CASSPFGIGYTF.